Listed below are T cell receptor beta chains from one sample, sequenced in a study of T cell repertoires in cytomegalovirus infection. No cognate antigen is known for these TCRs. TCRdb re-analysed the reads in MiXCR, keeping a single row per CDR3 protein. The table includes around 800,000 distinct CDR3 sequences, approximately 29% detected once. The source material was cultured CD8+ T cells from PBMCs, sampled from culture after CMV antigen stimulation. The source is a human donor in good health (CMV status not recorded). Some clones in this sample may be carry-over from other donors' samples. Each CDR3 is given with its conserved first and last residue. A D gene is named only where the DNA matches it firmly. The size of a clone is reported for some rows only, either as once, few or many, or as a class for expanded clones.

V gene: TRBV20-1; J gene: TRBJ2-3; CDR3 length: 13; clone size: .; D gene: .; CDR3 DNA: TGCAGTGCTAGAGTGGTTGTTAACCATACGCAGTATTTT; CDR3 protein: CSARVVVNHTQYF
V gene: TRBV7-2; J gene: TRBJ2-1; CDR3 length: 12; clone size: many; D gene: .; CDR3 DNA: TGTGCCAGCAGCTTTGTGGGCAATGAGCAGTTCTTC; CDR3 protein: CASSFVGNEQFF
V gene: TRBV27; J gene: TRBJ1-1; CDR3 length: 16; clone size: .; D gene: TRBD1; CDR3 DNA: TGTGCCAGCAGTTTATACTTAGGGACAGGGGACACTGAAGCTTTCTTT; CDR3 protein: CASSLYLGTGDTEAFF
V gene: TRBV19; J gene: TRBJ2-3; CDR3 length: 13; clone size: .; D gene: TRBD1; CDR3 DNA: TGTGCCAGTAGCGGGACAGAATTAGATACGCAGTATTTT; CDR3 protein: CASSGTELDTQYF
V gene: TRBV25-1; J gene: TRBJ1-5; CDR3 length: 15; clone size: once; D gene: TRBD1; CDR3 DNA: TGTGCCAGCAGAGCAGGGGGCGGGGGCAATCAGCCCCAGCATTTT; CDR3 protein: CASRAGGGGNQPQHF
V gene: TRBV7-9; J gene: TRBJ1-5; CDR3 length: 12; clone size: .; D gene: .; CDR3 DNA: TGTGCCAGCAGCTTAGAGGGGGGGCCCCAGCATTTT; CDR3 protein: CASSLEGGPQHF
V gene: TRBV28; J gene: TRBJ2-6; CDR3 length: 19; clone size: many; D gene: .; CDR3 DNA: TGTGCCAGCAGTCCCCTTGACCGGGATCTCAGCTCTGGGGCCAACGTCCTGACTTTC; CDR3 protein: CASSPLDRDLSSGANVLTF
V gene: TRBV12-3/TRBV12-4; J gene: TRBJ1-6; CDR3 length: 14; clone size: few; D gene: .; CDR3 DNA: TGTGCCAGCAGACTTCCTGACCCTAATTCACCCCTCCACTTT; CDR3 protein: CASRLPDPNSPLHF
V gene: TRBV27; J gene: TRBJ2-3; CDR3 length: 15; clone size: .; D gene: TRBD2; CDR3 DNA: TGTGCCAGCAGTTCTAAACGGGGGGGTGGAGATACGCAGTATTTT; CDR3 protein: CASSSKRGGGDTQYF
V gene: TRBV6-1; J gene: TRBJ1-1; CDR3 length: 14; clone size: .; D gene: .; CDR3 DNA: TGTGCCAGCGGACCCCAGGGGTACGACACTGAAGCTTTCTTT; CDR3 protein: CASGPQGYDTEAFF
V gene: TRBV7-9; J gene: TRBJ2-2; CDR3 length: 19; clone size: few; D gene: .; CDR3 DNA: TGTGCCAGCAGGTCCGGGACACTTAATAGCTTTCCGAACACCGGGGAGCTGTTTTTT; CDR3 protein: CASRSGTLNSFPNTGELFF
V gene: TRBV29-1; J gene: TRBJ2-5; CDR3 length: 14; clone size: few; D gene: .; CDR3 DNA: TGCAGCGTTGAAGGAGCAGGGTCCCAAGAGACCCAGTACTTC; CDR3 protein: CSVEGAGSQETQYF
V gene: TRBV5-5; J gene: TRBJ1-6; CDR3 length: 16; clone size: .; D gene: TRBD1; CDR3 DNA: TGTGCCAGCCTGAGGACAGGGGAAGGGCTGCATTCACCCCTCCACTTT; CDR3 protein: CASLRTGEGLHSPLHF
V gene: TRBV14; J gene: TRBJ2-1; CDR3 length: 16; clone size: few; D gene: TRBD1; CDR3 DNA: TGTGCCAGCAGCCAGTTTTATCTGGACAGGGCCAATGAGCAGTTCTTC; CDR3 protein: CASSQFYLDRANEQFF
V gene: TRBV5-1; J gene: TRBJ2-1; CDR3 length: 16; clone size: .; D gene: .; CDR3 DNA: TGCGCCAGCAGCACCGAGGTCTTAGGGGTTTACAATGAGCAGTTCTTC; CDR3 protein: CASSTEVLGVYNEQFF
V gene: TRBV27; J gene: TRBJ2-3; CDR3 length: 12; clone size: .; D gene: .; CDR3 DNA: TGTGCCAGCAGGGGGTCGGTGGATACGCAGTATTTT; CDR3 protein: CASRGSVDTQYF
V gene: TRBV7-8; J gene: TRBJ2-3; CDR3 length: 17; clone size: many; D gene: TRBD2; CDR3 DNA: TGTGCCAGCAGCGACCCGACTAGCGGGGGGGCAGGAGATACGCAGTATTTT; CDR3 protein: CASSDPTSGGAGDTQYF
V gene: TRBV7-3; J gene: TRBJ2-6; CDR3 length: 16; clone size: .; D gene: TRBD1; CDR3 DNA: TGTGCCAGCAGCCGGGACAGGGGGTCTGGGGCCAACGTCCTGACTTTC; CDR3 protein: CASSRDRGSGANVLTF
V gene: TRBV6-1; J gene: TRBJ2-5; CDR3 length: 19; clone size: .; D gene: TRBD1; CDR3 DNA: TGTGCCAGCAGCCTCTTCGGACAGGGGAATTTGGTGGCCCAAGAGACCCAGTACTTC; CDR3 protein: CASSLFGQGNLVAQETQYF
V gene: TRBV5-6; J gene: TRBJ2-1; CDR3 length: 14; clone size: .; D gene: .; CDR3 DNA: TGTGCCAGCAGTTTTGGCAGGGGTCACAATGAGCAGTTCTTC; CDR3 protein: CASSFGRGHNEQFF
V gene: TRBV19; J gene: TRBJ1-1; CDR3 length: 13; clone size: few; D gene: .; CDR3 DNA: TGTGCCAGTACCGGGGACCTGCTACTGGAGGCTTTCTTT; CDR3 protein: CASTGDLLLEAFF
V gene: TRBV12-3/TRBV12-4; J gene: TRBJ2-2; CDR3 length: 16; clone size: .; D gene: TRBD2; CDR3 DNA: TGTGCCAGCAGAACCGGACTAGCCAGGAACACCGGGGAGCTGTTTTTT; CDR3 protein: CASRTGLARNTGELFF
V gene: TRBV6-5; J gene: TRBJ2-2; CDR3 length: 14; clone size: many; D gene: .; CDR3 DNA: TGTGCCAGCAGTTACTCTGGGGGGCCCGGGGAGCTGTTTTTT; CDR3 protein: CASSYSGGPGELFF
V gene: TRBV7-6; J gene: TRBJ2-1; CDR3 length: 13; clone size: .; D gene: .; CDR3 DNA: TGTACCAGCAGCTTAGTAGGGGACAATGAGCAGTTCTTC; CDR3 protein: CTSSLVGDNEQFF
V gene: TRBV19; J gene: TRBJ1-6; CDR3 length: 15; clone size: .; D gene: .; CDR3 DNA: TGTGCCAGTGGGATCCTGAGCTCCTATAATTCACCCCTCCACTTT; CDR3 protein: CASGILSSYNSPLHF
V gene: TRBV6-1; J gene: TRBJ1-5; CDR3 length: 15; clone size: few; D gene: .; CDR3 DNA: TGTGCCAGCAGTGAACCCAGGATTAGCAATCAGCCCCAGCATTTT; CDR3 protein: CASSEPRISNQPQHF
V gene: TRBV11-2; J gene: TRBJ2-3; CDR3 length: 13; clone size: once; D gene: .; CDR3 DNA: TGTGCCAGCAGCTTAGTTTGGGGGGCCGCGGAGTATTTT; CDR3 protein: CASSLVWGAAEYF
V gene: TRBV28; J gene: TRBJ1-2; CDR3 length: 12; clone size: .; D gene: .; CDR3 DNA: TGTGCCAGTACCTTCCCCGACTATGGCTACACCTTC; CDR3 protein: CASTFPDYGYTF
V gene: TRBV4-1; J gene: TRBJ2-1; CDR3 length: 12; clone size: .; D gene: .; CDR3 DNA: TGCGCCAGCGGGGGATTAATGAATGAGCAGTTCTTC; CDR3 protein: CASGGLMNEQFF
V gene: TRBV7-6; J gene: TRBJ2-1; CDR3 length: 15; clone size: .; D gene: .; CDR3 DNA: TGTGCCAGCAGCTCCGGTCATTCCCCCCCGAATGAGCAGTTCTTC; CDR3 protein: CASSSGHSPPNEQFF
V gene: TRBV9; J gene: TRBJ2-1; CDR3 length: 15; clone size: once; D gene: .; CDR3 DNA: TGTGCCAGCAGCGTAGATCGGGGCACTTACAATGAGCAGTTCTTC; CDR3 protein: CASSVDRGTYNEQFF
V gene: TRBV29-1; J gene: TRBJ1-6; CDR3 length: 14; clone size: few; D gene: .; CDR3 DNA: TGCAGCGTTAGAGGGGCAGGGTCTAATTCACCCCTCCACTTT; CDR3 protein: CSVRGAGSNSPLHF
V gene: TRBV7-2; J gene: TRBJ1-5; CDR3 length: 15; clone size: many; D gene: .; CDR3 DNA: TGTGCCAGCAGCTTCGCAGGCCGAAGCAATCAGCCCCAGCATTTT; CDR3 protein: CASSFAGRSNQPQHF
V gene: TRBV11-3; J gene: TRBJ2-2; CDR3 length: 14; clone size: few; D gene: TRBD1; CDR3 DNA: TGTGCCAGCAGCAACAGGGGGTACGACGGGGAGCTGTTTTTT; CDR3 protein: CASSNRGYDGELFF
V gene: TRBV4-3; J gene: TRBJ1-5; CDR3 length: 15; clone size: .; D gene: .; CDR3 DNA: .; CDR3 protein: CASSQVGRGIQPRHF
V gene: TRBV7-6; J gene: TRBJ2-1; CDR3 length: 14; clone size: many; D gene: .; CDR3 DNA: TGTGCCAGCAGCTTAGTTGGGGTTAGCAATGAGCAGTTCTTC; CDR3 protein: CASSLVGVSNEQFF
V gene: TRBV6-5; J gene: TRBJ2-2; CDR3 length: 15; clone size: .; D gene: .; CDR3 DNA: TGTGCCAGCAGTTATTCGCGGGGATCGTCCGGGGAGCTGTTTTTT; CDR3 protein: CASSYSRGSSGELFF
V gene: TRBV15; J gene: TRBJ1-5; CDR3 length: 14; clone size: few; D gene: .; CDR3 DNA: TGTGCCACCAGTCCTTACGGGGTCCATCAGCCCCAGCATTTT; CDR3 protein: CATSPYGVHQPQHF
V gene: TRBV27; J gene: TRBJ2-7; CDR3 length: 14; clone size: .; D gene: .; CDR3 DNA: TGTGCCAGCAGTTCCGGGGGAGGAAGGTACGAGCAGTACTTC; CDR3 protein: CASSSGGGRYEQYF
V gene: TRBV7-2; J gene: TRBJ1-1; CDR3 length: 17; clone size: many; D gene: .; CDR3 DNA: TGTGCCAGCAGCTTAGGGTATCCAGGGCCCTTGATGGATGAAGCTTTCTTT; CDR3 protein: CASSLGYPGPLMDEAFF
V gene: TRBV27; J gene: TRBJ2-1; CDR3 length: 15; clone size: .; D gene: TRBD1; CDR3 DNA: TGTGCCAGCAGTTTGGGACAGACCTCCTACAATGAGCAGTTCTTC; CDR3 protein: CASSLGQTSYNEQFF
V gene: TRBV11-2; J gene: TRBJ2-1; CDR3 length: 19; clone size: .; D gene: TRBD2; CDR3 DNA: TGTGCCGGCAGCCTAAACCTAGCGGGGGCCAAAAGCTCCTACAATGAGCAGTTCTTT; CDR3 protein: CAGSLNLAGAKSSYNEQFF
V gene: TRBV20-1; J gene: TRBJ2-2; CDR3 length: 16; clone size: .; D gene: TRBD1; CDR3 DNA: TGCAGTGCTAGGGACAGGGGAGCGAGGGACACCGGGGAGCTGTTTTTT; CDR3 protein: CSARDRGARDTGELFF
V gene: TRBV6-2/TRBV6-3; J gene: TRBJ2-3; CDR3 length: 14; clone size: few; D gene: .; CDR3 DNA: TGTGCCAGCAGCACGACTAGACGCCCAGATACGCAGTATTTT; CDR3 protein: CASSTTRRPDTQYF
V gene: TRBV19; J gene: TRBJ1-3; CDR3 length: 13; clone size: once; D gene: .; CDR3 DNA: TGTGCCAGTGCCTGGAGCTCTGGAAACACCATATATTTT; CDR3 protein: CASAWSSGNTIYF
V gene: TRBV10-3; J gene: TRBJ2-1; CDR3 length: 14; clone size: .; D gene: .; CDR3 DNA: TGTGCCATCAGGGTCCGGACAGCTGACAATGAGCAGTTCTTC; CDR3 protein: CAIRVRTADNEQFF
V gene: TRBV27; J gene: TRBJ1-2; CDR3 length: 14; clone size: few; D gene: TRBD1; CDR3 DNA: TGTGCCAGCAGTTTGGGGACAGGGATGGTTGGCTACACCTTC; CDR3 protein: CASSLGTGMVGYTF
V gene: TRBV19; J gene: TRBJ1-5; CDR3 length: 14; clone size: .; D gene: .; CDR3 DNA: TGTGCCAGTAGTATGTGGGATAGCAATCAGCCCCAGCATTTT; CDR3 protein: CASSMWDSNQPQHF
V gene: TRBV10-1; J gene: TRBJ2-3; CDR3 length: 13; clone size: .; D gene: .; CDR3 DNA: TGCGCCAGCAGTGTGGCTTTCACAGATACGCAGTATTTT; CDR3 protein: CASSVAFTDTQYF
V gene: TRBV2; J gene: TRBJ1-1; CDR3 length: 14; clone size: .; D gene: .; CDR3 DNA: TGTGCCAGCAGGGCAGGGCCCCTGAACACTGAAGCTTTCTTT; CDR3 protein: CASRAGPLNTEAFF
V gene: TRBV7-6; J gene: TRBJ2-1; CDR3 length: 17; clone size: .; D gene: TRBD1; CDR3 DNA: TGTGCCAGCAGCTTACCGGGACAGGGGAGGCCCTACAATGAGCAGTTCTTC; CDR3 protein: CASSLPGQGRPYNEQFF
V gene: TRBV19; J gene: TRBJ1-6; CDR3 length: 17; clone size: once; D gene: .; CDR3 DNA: TGTGCCAGTAGTGGAACAGGAATTAGCTCCTATAATTCACCCCTCCACTTT; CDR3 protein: CASSGTGISSYNSPLHF
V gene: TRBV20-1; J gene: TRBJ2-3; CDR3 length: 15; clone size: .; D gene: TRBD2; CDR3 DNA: TGCAGTGCTAGAGTACTAGCGGGGAAAGGGGATACGCAGTATTTT; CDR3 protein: CSARVLAGKGDTQYF
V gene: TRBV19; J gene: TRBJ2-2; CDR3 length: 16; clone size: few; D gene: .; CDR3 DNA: TGTGCCAGTAGTATAGACACAGGAGACTACACCGGGGAGCTGTTTTTT; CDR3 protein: CASSIDTGDYTGELFF
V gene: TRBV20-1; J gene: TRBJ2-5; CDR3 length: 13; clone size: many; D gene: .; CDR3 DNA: TGCAGTGCTAGTGTCCGGGTACAAGAGACCCAGTACTTC; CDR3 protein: CSASVRVQETQYF
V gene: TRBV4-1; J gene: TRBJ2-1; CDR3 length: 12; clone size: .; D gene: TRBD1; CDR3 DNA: TGCGCCAGCAGCCGGTCGGACAGGGAGCAGTTCTTC; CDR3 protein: CASSRSDREQFF
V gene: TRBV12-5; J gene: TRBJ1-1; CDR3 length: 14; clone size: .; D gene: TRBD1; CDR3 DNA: TGTGCTAGTGGTTTACCAGGGGGCGTCACTGAAGCTTTCTTT; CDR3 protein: CASGLPGGVTEAFF
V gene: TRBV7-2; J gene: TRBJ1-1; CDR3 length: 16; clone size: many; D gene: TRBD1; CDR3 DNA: TGTGCCAGCAGCTTACGGACAGGGGCGATGAACACTGAAGCTTTCTTT; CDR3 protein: CASSLRTGAMNTEAFF
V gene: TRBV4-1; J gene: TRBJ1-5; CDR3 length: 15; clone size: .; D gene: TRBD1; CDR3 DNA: TGCGCCAGCAGCCAAGCCGGGACAGAGGGTCAGCCCCAGCATTTT; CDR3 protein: CASSQAGTEGQPQHF